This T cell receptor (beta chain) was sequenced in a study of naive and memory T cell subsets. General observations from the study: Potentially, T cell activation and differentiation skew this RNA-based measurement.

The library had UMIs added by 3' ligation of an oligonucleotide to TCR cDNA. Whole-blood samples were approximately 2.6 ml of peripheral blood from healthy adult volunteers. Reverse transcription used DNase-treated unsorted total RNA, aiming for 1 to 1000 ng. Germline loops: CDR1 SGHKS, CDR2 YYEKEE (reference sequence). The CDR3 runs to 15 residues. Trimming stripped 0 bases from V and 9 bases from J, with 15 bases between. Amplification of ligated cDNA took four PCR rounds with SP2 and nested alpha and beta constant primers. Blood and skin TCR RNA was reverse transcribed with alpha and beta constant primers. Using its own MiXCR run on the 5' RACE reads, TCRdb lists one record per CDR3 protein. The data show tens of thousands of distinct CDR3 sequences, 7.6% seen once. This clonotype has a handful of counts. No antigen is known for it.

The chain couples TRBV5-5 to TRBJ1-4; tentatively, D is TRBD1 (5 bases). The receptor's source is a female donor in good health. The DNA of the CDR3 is TGTGCCAGCAGCTTGGACGGGACCTCTGCACAAAAACTGTTTTTT. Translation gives CASSLDGTSAQKLFF.